Presented here are 10 T cell receptor beta chains from one specimen sequenced in a study of cytomegalovirus exposure and HLA in healthy donors. Vbeta (60) and Jbeta (13) primers were used in the PCR. Method: immunoSEQ multiplex PCR; TCRdb's copy keeps in-frame clones and lacks some. Here the sample spans some 130,000 clones, 73% being singletons. Sequencing was carried out using PBMCs. These TCRs come from a woman aged 40 to 50 in good health and CMV-seronegative.

This chain links TRBV4-1 with TRBJ2-1; D gene ambiguous. The germline V gene encodes CDR1 MGHRA and CDR2 YSYEKL. The CDR3 is 12 residues long. Trimming removed 0 bases from V and 9 bases from J, with 6 bases in between. CDR3 coding DNA: TGCGCCAGCAGCCAAGATTTCCGTGAGCAGTTCTTC. This encodes CASSQDFREQFF.

The chain carries TRBV2 and TRBJ2-3; 9 bases map to TRBD2. V shed 7 bases and J 2 bases; nucleotides not matched to a gene: 13. In germline, CDR1 is SNHLY, CDR2 FYNNEI. The CDR3 covers 17 residues. The CDR3 region is CASNLRGGIPTTDTQYF. The CDR3 bases are TGTGCCAGCAACTTGCGGGGGGGGATTCCTACCACAGATACGCAGTATTTT.

The V call is TRBV2, the J call TRBJ1-4; TRBD1 agrees at 7 bases. CDR1 SNHLY and CDR2 FYNNEI come from the germline V gene. V lost 6 bases, J lost 11 bases, and 12 bases stayed unmatched. This CDR3 contains 14 residues. CDR3 in amino acids: CASSETGPFGKLFF. The DNA for the CDR3 is TGTGCCAGCAGCGAGACAGGGCCTTTTGGGAAACTGTTTTTT.

This clone showed up just once. The chain employs TRBV5-4 and TRBJ2-5, with a weak D call TRBD2 (7 bases). This CDR3 comprises 15 residues. The germline V gene has CDR1 SGHNT and CDR2 YYREEE (reference sequence). The V gene lost 4 bases and the J gene lost 5 bases, with 18 bases spanning the gap. Here the CDR3 reads CASSTAGKGGETQYF. The CDR3 DNA reads as TGTGCCAGCAGCACCGCAGGGAAGGGGGGGGAGACCCAGTACTTC.

The rearrangement uses TRBV5-6 and TRBJ2-7; tentatively, D is TRBD1 (6 bases). Germline values: CDR1 SGHDT, CDR2 YYEEEE. V lost 4 bases and J 3 bases, leaving 8 bases between the germline ends. The CDR3 has 12 amino acids. CDR3 DNA sequence: TGTGCCAGCAGCGCAGGGGACTACGAGCAGTACGTC. Protein: CASSAGDYEQYV.

The chain uses TRBV5-4 and TRBJ2-1, with D unresolved. Germline lookup yields CDR1 SGHNT and CDR2 YYREEE (reference sequence). This CDR3 comprises 15 residues. Deletions cut 0 bases from V and 2 bases from J, with 9 bases between. CDR3 DNA: TGTGCCAGCAGCTTGGGGCAGTCAGCCTACAATGAGCAGTTCTTC. Protein sequence: CASSLGQSAYNEQFF.

DNA for the CDR3: TGCGCCAGCAGCCAAGCGGAGGGGGCTGTCAACTCACCCCTCCACTTT. Translation: CASSQAEGAVNSPLHF. This rearrangement joins TRBV4-1 to TRBJ1-6, with TRBD1 matching 7 bases. CDR1 MGHRA and CDR2 YSYEKL come from the germline V gene. The trim removed 1 base at V and 10 bases at J, leaving 10 bases unmatched. This CDR3 region has 16 residues.

The chain has TRBV29-1 and TRBJ2-2, with D perhaps TRBD2 (6 bases). The germline gives CDR1 SQVTM, CDR2 ANQGSEA. This CDR3 comprises 11 residues. Trimming left V 5 bases short and J 6 bases short, with 7 bases between. The CDR3: CSVTGAGELFF. The CDR3, as DNA: TGCAGCGTTACGGGGGCCGGGGAGCTGTTTTTT.

The V call is TRBV13, the J call TRBJ2-6; D might be TRBD2 (5 bases). With 0 bases removed from V and 0 bases from J, the gap between germline ends came to 9 bases. This CDR3 is built from 17 residues. The germline V gene encodes CDR1 PRHDT and CDR2 FYEKMQ (reference sequence). CDR3 in DNA: TGTGCCAGCAGCTTAGGCGGACTCAGCTCTGGGGCCAACGTCCTGACTTTC. Translation gives CASSLGGLSSGANVLTF.

This clone was seen more than once but under ten times. The rearrangement joins TRBV6-1 to TRBJ1-2; D might be TRBD1 (6 bases). The CDR3 consists of 13 residues. Trimming stripped 7 bases from V and 4 bases from J, with 13 bases between. The germline gives CDR1 MNHNS, CDR2 SASEGT. CDR3 DNA: TGTGCCAGCATAAAGGACAGAACCTATGGCTACACCTTC. Its protein is CASIKDRTYGYTF.